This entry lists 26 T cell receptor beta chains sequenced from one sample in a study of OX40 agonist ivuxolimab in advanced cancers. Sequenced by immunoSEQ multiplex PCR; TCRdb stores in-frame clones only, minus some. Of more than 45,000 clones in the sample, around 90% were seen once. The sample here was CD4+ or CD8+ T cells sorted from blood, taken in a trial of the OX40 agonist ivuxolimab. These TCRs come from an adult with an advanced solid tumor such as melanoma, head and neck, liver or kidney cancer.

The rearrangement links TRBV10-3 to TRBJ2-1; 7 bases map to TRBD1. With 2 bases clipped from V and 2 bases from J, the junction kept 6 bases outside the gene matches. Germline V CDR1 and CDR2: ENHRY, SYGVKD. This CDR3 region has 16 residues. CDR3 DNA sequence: TGTGCCATCAGTGAGGGTTCTGGGACAGCCTACAATGAGCAGTTCTTC. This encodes CAISEGSGTAYNEQFF.

CDR3 residues: CSVDPGAQGTTEAFF. The CDR3 nucleotides are TGCAGCGTTGATCCGGGAGCGCAGGGAACAACTGAAGCTTTCTTT. This chain links TRBV29-1 with TRBJ1-1, with D tentatively TRBD1 (5 bases). Germline CDR1 reads SQVTM; CDR2 reads ANQGSEA. The CDR3 is made up of 15 amino acids. Trimming left V 3 bases short and J 5 bases short, with 19 bases between.

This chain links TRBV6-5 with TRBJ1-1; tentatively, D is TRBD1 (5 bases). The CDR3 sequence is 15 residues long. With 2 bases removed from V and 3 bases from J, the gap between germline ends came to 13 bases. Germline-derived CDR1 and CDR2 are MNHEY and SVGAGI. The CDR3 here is CASSYGGPRYTEAFF. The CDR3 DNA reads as TGTGCCAGCAGTTACGGGGGACCCAGGTACACTGAAGCTTTCTTT.

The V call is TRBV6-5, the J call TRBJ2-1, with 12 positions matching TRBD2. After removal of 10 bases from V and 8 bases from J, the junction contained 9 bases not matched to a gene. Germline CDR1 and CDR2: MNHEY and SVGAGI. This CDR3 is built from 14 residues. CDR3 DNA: TGTGCCACCCAAGGACTAGCGGGGATCGATGAGCAGTTCTTC. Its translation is CATQGLAGIDEQFF.

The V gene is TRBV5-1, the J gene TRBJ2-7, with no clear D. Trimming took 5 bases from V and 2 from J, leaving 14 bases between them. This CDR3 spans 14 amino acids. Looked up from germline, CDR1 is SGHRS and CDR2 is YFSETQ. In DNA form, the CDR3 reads TGCGCCAGCAGTCTATTCCATGAAGCCTACGAGCAGTACTTC. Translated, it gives CASSLFHEAYEQYF.

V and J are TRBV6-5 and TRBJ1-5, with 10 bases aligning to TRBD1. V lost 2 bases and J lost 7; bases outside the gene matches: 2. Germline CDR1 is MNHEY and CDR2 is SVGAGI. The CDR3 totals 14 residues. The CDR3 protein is CASSYGDRGQPQHF. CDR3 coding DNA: TGTGCCAGCAGTTACGGGGACAGGGGACAGCCCCAGCATTTT.

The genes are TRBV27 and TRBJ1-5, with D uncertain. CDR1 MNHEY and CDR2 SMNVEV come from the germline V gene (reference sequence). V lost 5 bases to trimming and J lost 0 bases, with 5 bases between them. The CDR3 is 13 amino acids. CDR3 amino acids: CASSPYSNQPQHF. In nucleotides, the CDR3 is TGTGCCAGCAGTCCTTATAGCAATCAGCCCCAGCATTTT.

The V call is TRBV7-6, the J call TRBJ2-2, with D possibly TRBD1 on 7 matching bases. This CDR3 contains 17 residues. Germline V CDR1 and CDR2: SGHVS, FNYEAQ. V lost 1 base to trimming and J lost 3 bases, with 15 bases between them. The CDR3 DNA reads TGTGCCAGCAGCTTAGAGCCGACAGGGAGGTACACCGGGGAGCTGTTTTTT. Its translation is CASSLEPTGRYTGELFF. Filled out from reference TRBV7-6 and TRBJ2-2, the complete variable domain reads GAGVSQSPRYKVTKRGQDVALRCDPISGHVSLYWYRQALGQGPEFLTYFNYEAQQDKSGLPNDRFSAERPEGSISTLTIQRTEQRDSAMYRCASSLEPTGRYTGELFFGEGSRLTVL.

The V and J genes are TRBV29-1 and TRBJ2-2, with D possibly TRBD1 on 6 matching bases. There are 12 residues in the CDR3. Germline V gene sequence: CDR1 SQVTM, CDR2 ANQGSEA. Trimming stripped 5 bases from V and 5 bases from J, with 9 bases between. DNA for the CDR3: TGCAGCGTTACCACAGGGACCGGGGAGCTGTTTTTT. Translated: CSVTTGTGELFF.

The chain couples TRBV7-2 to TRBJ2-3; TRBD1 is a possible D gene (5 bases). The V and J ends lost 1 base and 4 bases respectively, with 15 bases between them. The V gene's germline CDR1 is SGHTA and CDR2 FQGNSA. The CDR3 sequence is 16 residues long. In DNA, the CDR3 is TGTGCCAGCAGCTTAGAAGTGGGGCACTACCCAGATACGCAGTATTTT. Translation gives CASSLEVGHYPDTQYF.

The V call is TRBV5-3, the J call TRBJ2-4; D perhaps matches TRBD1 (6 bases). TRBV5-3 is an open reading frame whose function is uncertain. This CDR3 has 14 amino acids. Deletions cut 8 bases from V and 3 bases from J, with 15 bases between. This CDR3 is CASCTRDIKNIQYF. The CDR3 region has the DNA TGTGCCAGTTGCACCCGGGACATCAAAAACATTCAGTACTTC.

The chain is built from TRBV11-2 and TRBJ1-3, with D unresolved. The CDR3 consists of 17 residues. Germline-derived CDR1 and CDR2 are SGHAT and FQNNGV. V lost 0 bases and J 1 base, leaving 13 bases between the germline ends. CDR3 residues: CASSLDQWNPSGNTIYF. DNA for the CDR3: TGTGCCAGCAGCTTAGATCAATGGAATCCTTCTGGAAACACCATATATTTT.

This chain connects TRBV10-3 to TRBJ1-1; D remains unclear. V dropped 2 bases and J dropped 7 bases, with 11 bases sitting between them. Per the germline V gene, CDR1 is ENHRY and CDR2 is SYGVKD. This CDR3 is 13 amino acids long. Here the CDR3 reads CAISESSVDEAFF. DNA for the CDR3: TGTGCCATCAGTGAGAGCTCCGTGGATGAAGCTTTCTTT.

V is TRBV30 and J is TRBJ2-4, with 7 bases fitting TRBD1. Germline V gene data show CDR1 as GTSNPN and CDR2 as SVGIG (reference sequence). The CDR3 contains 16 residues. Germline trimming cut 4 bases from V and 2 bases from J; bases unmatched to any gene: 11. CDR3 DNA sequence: TGTGCCTGGACATCTCGGGACAGCAGTACCAAAAACATTCAGTACTTC. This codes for CAWTSRDSSTKNIQYF.

The CDR3 loop is CASSQGQSSGNTIYF. CDR3 sequence (DNA): TGTGCCAGCAGCCAGGGACAGAGCTCTGGAAACACCATATATTTT. V gene TRBV9 combines with J gene TRBJ1-3; TRBD1 agrees at 7 bases. The CDR3 extends over 15 amino acids. The germline V gene encodes CDR1 SGDLS and CDR2 YYNGEE. V lost 4 bases, J lost 0 bases, and 4 bases stayed unmatched.

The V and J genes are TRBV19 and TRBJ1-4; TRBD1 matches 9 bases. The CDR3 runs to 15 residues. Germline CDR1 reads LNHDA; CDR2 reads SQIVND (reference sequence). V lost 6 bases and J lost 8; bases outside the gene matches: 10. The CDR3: CASSITGGLEEKLFF. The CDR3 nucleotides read TGTGCCAGTAGCATTACAGGGGGCTTAGAGGAAAAACTGTTTTTT.

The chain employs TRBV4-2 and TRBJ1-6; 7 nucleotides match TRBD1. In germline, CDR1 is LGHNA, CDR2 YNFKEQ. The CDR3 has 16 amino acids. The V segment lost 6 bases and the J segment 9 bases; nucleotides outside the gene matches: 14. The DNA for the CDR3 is TGTGCCAGCAGTCACCCCGGACAGGCGGATGCTTCACCCCTCCACTTT. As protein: CASSHPGQADASPLHF.

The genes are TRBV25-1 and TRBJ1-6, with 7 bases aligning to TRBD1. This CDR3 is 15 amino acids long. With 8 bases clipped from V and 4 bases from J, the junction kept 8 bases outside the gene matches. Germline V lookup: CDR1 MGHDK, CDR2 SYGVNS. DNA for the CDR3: TGTGCCAGCGACCATGGGGGACAGTATAATTCACCCCTCCACTTT. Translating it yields CASDHGGQYNSPLHF.

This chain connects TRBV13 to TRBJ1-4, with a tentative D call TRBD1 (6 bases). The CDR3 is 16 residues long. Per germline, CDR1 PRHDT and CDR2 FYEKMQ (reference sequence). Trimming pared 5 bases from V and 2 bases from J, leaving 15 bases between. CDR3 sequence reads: CASSRREQGTNEKLFF. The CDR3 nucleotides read TGTGCCAGCAGCCGGCGTGAGCAGGGGACTAATGAAAAACTGTTTTTT.

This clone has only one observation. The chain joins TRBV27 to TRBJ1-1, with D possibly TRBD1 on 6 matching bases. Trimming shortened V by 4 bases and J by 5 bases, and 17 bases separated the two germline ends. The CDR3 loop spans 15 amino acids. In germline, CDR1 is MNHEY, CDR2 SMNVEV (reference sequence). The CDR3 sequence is CASSWVTGLGTEAFF. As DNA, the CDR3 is TGTGCCAGCAGTTGGGTAACAGGGTTAGGTACTGAAGCTTTCTTT.

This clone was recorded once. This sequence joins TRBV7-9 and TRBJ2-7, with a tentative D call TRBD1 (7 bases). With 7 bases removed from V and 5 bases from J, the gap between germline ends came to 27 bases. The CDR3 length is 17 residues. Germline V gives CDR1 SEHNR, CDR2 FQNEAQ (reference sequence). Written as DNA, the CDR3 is TGTGCCAGCACCCTCCTTCCGGGGCAGGGGGGAAACCACGAGCAGTACTTC. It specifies CASTLLPGQGGNHEQYF.

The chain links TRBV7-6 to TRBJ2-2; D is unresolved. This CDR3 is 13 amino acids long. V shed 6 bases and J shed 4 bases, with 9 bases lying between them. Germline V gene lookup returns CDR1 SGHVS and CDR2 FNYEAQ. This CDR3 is CASSPDLTGELFF. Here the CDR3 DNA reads TGTGCCAGCAGTCCAGACCTCACCGGGGAGCTGTTTTTT.

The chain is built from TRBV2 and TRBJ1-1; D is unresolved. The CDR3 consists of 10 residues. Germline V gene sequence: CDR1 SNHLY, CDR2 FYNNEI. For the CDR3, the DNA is TGTGCTATCATCGTAACTGAAGCTTTCTTT. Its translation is CAIIVTEAFF.

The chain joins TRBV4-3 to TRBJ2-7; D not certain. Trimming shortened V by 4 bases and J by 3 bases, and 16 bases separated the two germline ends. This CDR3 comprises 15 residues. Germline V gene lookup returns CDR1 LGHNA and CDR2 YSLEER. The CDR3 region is CASSLERAQNYEQYF. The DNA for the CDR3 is TGCGCCAGCAGCCTAGAACGGGCCCAAAACTACGAGCAGTACTTC.

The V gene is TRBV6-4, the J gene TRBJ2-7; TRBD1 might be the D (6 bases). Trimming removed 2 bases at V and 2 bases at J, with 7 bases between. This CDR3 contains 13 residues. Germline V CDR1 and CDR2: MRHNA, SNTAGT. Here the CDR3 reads CASSDRQAYEQYF. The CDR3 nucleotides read TGTGCCAGCAGTGACAGACAGGCCTACGAGCAGTACTTC.

Written as DNA, the CDR3 is TGTGCCAGCAGCCCAGAACTAGGGGGAAAACTGTTTTTT. It yields the protein CASSPELGGKLFF. The chain couples TRBV7-8 to TRBJ1-4, with D perhaps TRBD1 (6 bases). Trimming shortened V by 5 bases and J by 10 bases, and 14 bases separated the two germline ends. The V gene's germline CDR1 is SGHVS and CDR2 FQNEAQ. CDR3 length: 13 residues.